Included here is one T cell receptor (beta chain) sequence, with context. Its antigen is undetermined. The data originate from a study of shared clonotypes between healthy human individuals. General study points: Memory subsets had estimated richness that was generally smaller than that of naive subsets. Compared with clonotypes that all four donors shared, non-shared clonotypes had lower generation probabilities.

J lost 15 bases, V lost 7 bases, and 12 bases had no gene match. The germline V gene has CDR1 SQVTM and CDR2 ANQGSEA. The CDR3 covers 11 residues. For each subset, genomic DNA was distributed in equal portions over several immunoSEQ plates. Method: immunoSEQ multiplex PCR; TCRdb's copy keeps in-frame clones and lacks some. The data hold 1,400,000 or so clones, with approximately 98.5% observed a single time. The gene calls are TRBV29-1 and TRBJ2-1; 7 bases match TRBD2. This sequence was found in a young man in good health. Material for sequencing was naive CD4+ T cells sorted from blood. Noted subset: CD45RA+ positively selected. The CDR3 sequence is CSAQEGGSRFF. The DNA for the CDR3 is TGCAGCGCCCAGGAGGGAGGGTCGAGGTTCTTC.